A selection of T cell receptor beta chains follows, all from one sample in a study of blood T cell repertoires in COVID-19. Produced via immunoSEQ multiplex PCR; TCRdb's table is partial and in-frame only. There are about 40,000 clones in the sample; just under 85% occur only once, and under 7% lies in the top ten. The specimen sequenced was peripheral blood. Source of these receptors: a man aged 50-59 years with active COVID-19. CDR3s include the opening cysteine and the closing phenylalanine or tryptophan. The order of the fields is clone size, D gene, J gene, V gene, CDR3 protein, CDR3 DNA. D genes are given only for firm matches. Expanded clones get a size class; other rows say once, few or many, or leave the size out.

clone_size: NA; d_call: NA; j_call: TRBJ2-7; v_call: TRBV6-6; cdr3_aa: CASSYQGGTYEQYF; cdr3_nt: TGTGCCAGCAGTTACCAGGGTGGCACCTACGAGCAGTACTTC
clone_size: NA; d_call: TRBD1; j_call: TRBJ1-5; v_call: TRBV3-1/TRBV3-2; cdr3_aa: CASSLSGQGRNQPQHF; cdr3_nt: TGTGCCAGCAGCCTCTCCGGACAGGGTCGCAATCAGCCCCAGCATTTT
clone_size: NA; d_call: NA; j_call: TRBJ2-7; v_call: TRBV4-1; cdr3_aa: CASSLGSSYEQYF; cdr3_nt: TGCGCCAGCAGCCTCGGGAGTTCCTACGAGCAGTACTTC
clone_size: NA; d_call: TRBD1; j_call: TRBJ2-2; v_call: TRBV5-4; cdr3_aa: CAAKGAPTGELFF; cdr3_nt: TGTGCCGCCAAGGGGGCCCCCACCGGGGAGCTGTTTTTT
clone_size: NA; d_call: TRBD1; j_call: TRBJ1-1; v_call: TRBV6-4; cdr3_aa: CATQGERRTRDTEAFF; cdr3_nt: TGTGCCACACAGGGGGAAAGGCGCACAAGGGACACTGAAGCTTTCTTT
clone_size: NA; d_call: NA; j_call: TRBJ1-4; v_call: TRBV5-1; cdr3_aa: CASSLDPGAATNEKLFF; cdr3_nt: TGCGCCAGCAGCTTGGATCCGGGAGCAGCAACTAATGAAAAACTGTTTTTT
clone_size: NA; d_call: NA; j_call: TRBJ2-7; v_call: TRBV2; cdr3_aa: CASREATGSSYEQYF; cdr3_nt: TGTGCCAGCAGGGAGGCTACAGGGAGCTCCTACGAGCAGTACTTC
clone_size: once; d_call: NA; j_call: TRBJ1-4; v_call: TRBV12-3/TRBV12-4; cdr3_aa: CASSLWSGALLFF; cdr3_nt: TGTGCCAGCAGTTTATGGAGCGGGGCCTTACTGTTTTTT
clone_size: NA; d_call: NA; j_call: TRBJ2-7; v_call: TRBV3-1/TRBV3-2; cdr3_aa: CASSVDYGTYEQYF; cdr3_nt: TGTGCCAGCAGCGTTGACTACGGGACCTACGAGCAGTACTTC
clone_size: NA; d_call: NA; j_call: TRBJ1-1; v_call: TRBV29-1; cdr3_aa: CSAKEGNTEAFF; cdr3_nt: TGCAGCGCCAAAGAGGGGAACACTGAAGCTTTCTTT
clone_size: NA; d_call: TRBD1; j_call: TRBJ1-1; v_call: TRBV13; cdr3_aa: CASSTRQGNTEAFF; cdr3_nt: TGTGCCAGCAGCACCAGACAGGGTAACACTGAAGCTTTCTTT
clone_size: once; d_call: TRBD1; j_call: TRBJ2-1; v_call: TRBV7-6; cdr3_aa: CASRRQGADYNEQFF; cdr3_nt: TGTGCCAGCAGGAGACAGGGGGCGGATTACAATGAGCAGTTCTTC
clone_size: few; d_call: NA; j_call: TRBJ2-7; v_call: TRBV3-1/TRBV3-2; cdr3_aa: CASSQEPTTARSTYEQYF; cdr3_nt: TGTGCCAGCAGCCAAGAACCTACGACCGCTAGAAGTACCTACGAGCAGTACTTC
clone_size: NA; d_call: NA; j_call: TRBJ2-3; v_call: TRBV4-2; cdr3_aa: CASSRDSATDTQYF; cdr3_nt: TGTGCCAGCAGCCGGGACTCGGCCACAGATACGCAGTATTTT
clone_size: few; d_call: TRBD1; j_call: TRBJ2-1; v_call: TRBV5-1; cdr3_aa: CASRRGQGLNEQFF; cdr3_nt: TGCGCCAGCAGAAGGGGACAGGGTCTGAATGAGCAGTTCTTC
clone_size: NA; d_call: TRBD1; j_call: TRBJ1-5; v_call: TRBV3-1/TRBV3-2; cdr3_aa: CASSQEVDRDNQPQHF; cdr3_nt: TGTGCCAGCAGCCAAGAAGTGGACAGGGACAATCAGCCCCAGCATTTT
clone_size: NA; d_call: TRBD1; j_call: TRBJ2-5; v_call: TRBV2; cdr3_aa: CASRGDRTEETQYF; cdr3_nt: TGTGCCAGCAGGGGGGACAGGACCGAAGAGACCCAGTACTTC
clone_size: NA; d_call: TRBD2; j_call: TRBJ2-7; v_call: TRBV27; cdr3_aa: CASRGRTSGNYEQYF; cdr3_nt: TGTGCCAGCAGAGGAAGGACTAGCGGAAATTACGAGCAGTACTTC
clone_size: NA; d_call: TRBD1; j_call: TRBJ1-2; v_call: TRBV9; cdr3_aa: CASSPGTGVTGYTF; cdr3_nt: TGTGCCAGCAGCCCTGGGACAGGGGTTACTGGCTACACCTTC
clone_size: NA; d_call: NA; j_call: TRBJ1-1; v_call: TRBV7-3; cdr3_aa: CASSHPGTEAFF; cdr3_nt: TGTGCCAGCAGCCACCCCGGCACTGAAGCTTTCTTT
clone_size: NA; d_call: NA; j_call: TRBJ2-7; v_call: TRBV28; cdr3_aa: CASSFPGQTYEQYF; cdr3_nt: TGTGCCAGCAGTTTTCCAGGCCAGACCTACGAGCAGTACTTC
clone_size: NA; d_call: NA; j_call: TRBJ1-2; v_call: TRBV28; cdr3_aa: CASSLYQGGNYGYTF; cdr3_nt: TGTGCCAGCAGTTTATATCAGGGCGGAAACTATGGCTACACCTTC
clone_size: NA; d_call: TRBD2; j_call: TRBJ2-3; v_call: TRBV5-1; cdr3_aa: CASRAGGIADTQYF; cdr3_nt: TGCGCCAGCAGGGCGGGGGGGATAGCAGATACGCAGTATTTT
clone_size: NA; d_call: NA; j_call: TRBJ2-7; v_call: TRBV29-1; cdr3_aa: CSVEGTTREQYF; cdr3_nt: TGCAGCGTTGAAGGGACTACGAGGGAGCAGTACTTC
clone_size: few; d_call: NA; j_call: TRBJ2-2; v_call: TRBV5-1; cdr3_aa: CASSFSGISGGELFF; cdr3_nt: TGCGCCAGCAGCTTCTCAGGGATCTCCGGCGGGGAGCTGTTTTTT
clone_size: NA; d_call: TRBD1; j_call: TRBJ2-5; v_call: TRBV6-5; cdr3_aa: CASSYSPTGIETQYF; cdr3_nt: TGTGCCAGCAGTTACTCCCCGACAGGGATTGAGACCCAGTACTTC
clone_size: NA; d_call: TRBD1; j_call: TRBJ1-5; v_call: TRBV28; cdr3_aa: CASSSPLGQGRQPQHF; cdr3_nt: TGTGCCAGCAGTTCGCCTTTAGGACAGGGACGTCAGCCCCAGCATTTT
clone_size: once; d_call: NA; j_call: TRBJ2-3; v_call: TRBV4-1; cdr3_aa: CASSQDPEGGDTQYF; cdr3_nt: TGCGCCAGCAGCCAAGATCCTGAGGGTGGAGATACGCAGTATTTT
clone_size: NA; d_call: TRBD1; j_call: TRBJ2-7; v_call: TRBV7-9; cdr3_aa: CASSLTGTGSRQYF; cdr3_nt: TGTGCCAGCAGCTTAACAGGGACAGGGTCACGGCAGTACTTC
clone_size: NA; d_call: TRBD1; j_call: TRBJ2-2; v_call: TRBV2; cdr3_aa: CASTDREVGELFF; cdr3_nt: TGTGCCAGCACAGACAGGGAAGTAGGGGAGCTGTTTTTT
clone_size: NA; d_call: NA; j_call: TRBJ1-2; v_call: TRBV24-1; cdr3_aa: CATQDSSNYGYTF; cdr3_nt: TGTGCCACCCAGGACAGTTCTAACTATGGCTACACCTTC
clone_size: NA; d_call: TRBD1; j_call: TRBJ1-2; v_call: TRBV19; cdr3_aa: CASSIRGQGQGYTF; cdr3_nt: TGTGCCAGTAGTATACGGGGACAGGGGCAGGGCTACACCTTC
clone_size: NA; d_call: TRBD1; j_call: TRBJ1-1; v_call: TRBV18; cdr3_aa: CASSRTGANTEAFF; cdr3_nt: TGTGCCAGCTCTCGGACAGGGGCGAACACTGAAGCTTTCTTT
clone_size: NA; d_call: TRBD1; j_call: TRBJ2-3; v_call: TRBV24-1; cdr3_aa: CATSDGQGITDTQYF; cdr3_nt: TGTGCCACCAGTGACGGACAGGGAATCACAGATACGCAGTATTTT
clone_size: NA; d_call: TRBD1; j_call: TRBJ1-1; v_call: TRBV7-2; cdr3_aa: CASSPGQGLAFF; cdr3_nt: TGTGCCAGCAGCCCAGGACAGGGGTTGGCTTTCTTT
clone_size: NA; d_call: NA; j_call: TRBJ2-3; v_call: TRBV19; cdr3_aa: CASSITQGMLDTQYF; cdr3_nt: TGTGCCAGTAGTATTACTCAGGGTATGCTCGATACGCAGTATTTT
clone_size: NA; d_call: TRBD2; j_call: TRBJ2-5; v_call: TRBV5-6; cdr3_aa: CASSPGGETQYF; cdr3_nt: TGTGCCAGCAGCCCCGGGGGGGAGACCCAGTACTTC
clone_size: NA; d_call: TRBD1; j_call: TRBJ1-5; v_call: TRBV11-3; cdr3_aa: CASSPTGGINQPQHF; cdr3_nt: TGTGCCAGCAGCCCCACAGGGGGGATCAATCAGCCCCAGCATTTT
clone_size: NA; d_call: NA; j_call: TRBJ1-2; v_call: TRBV14; cdr3_aa: CASTPLGVGYTF; cdr3_nt: TGTGCCAGCACCCCACTTGGAGTTGGCTACACCTTC
clone_size: NA; d_call: TRBD1; j_call: TRBJ1-4; v_call: TRBV6-1; cdr3_aa: CASSGGTGRGVEKLFF; cdr3_nt: TGTGCCAGCAGTGGGGGGACAGGGCGTGGAGTCGAAAAACTGTTTTTT
clone_size: NA; d_call: NA; j_call: TRBJ2-5; v_call: TRBV5-5; cdr3_aa: CASSPRVDGLTQGQTQYF; cdr3_nt: TGTGCCAGCAGCCCGCGTGTGGACGGACTAACCCAGGGTCAGACCCAGTACTTC
clone_size: NA; d_call: TRBD2; j_call: TRBJ2-1; v_call: TRBV7-3; cdr3_aa: CASSHPGLAGGTEQFF; cdr3_nt: TGTGCCAGCAGCCACCCTGGACTAGCGGGAGGCACTGAGCAGTTCTTC
clone_size: NA; d_call: TRBD2; j_call: TRBJ2-1; v_call: TRBV14; cdr3_aa: CASSHFGLAYNEQFF; cdr3_nt: TGTGCCAGCAGCCATTTTGGACTAGCCTACAATGAGCAGTTCTTC
clone_size: NA; d_call: TRBD2; j_call: TRBJ2-4; v_call: TRBV18; cdr3_aa: CASSSSTSGSGNIQYF; cdr3_nt: TGTGCCAGCTCATCGTCGACTAGCGGGAGTGGGAACATTCAGTACTTC
clone_size: few; d_call: NA; j_call: TRBJ1-5; v_call: TRBV4-1; cdr3_aa: CASSRQADSNQPQHF; cdr3_nt: TGCGCCAGCAGCCGGCAGGCCGATAGCAATCAGCCCCAGCATTTT
clone_size: NA; d_call: NA; j_call: TRBJ1-3; v_call: TRBV7-8; cdr3_aa: CASSLTASGNTIYF; cdr3_nt: TGTGCCAGCAGCTTGACAGCCTCTGGAAACACCATATATTTT
clone_size: once; d_call: TRBD2; j_call: TRBJ2-1; v_call: TRBV28; cdr3_aa: CASEKRELDEQFF; cdr3_nt: TGTGCCAGCGAAAAGCGGGAGCTCGATGAGCAGTTCTTC
clone_size: NA; d_call: TRBD2; j_call: TRBJ2-5; v_call: TRBV7-9; cdr3_aa: CASSPLIAGGRETQYF; cdr3_nt: TGTGCCAGCAGCCCCCTGATAGCGGGGGGGCGGGAGACCCAGTACTTC